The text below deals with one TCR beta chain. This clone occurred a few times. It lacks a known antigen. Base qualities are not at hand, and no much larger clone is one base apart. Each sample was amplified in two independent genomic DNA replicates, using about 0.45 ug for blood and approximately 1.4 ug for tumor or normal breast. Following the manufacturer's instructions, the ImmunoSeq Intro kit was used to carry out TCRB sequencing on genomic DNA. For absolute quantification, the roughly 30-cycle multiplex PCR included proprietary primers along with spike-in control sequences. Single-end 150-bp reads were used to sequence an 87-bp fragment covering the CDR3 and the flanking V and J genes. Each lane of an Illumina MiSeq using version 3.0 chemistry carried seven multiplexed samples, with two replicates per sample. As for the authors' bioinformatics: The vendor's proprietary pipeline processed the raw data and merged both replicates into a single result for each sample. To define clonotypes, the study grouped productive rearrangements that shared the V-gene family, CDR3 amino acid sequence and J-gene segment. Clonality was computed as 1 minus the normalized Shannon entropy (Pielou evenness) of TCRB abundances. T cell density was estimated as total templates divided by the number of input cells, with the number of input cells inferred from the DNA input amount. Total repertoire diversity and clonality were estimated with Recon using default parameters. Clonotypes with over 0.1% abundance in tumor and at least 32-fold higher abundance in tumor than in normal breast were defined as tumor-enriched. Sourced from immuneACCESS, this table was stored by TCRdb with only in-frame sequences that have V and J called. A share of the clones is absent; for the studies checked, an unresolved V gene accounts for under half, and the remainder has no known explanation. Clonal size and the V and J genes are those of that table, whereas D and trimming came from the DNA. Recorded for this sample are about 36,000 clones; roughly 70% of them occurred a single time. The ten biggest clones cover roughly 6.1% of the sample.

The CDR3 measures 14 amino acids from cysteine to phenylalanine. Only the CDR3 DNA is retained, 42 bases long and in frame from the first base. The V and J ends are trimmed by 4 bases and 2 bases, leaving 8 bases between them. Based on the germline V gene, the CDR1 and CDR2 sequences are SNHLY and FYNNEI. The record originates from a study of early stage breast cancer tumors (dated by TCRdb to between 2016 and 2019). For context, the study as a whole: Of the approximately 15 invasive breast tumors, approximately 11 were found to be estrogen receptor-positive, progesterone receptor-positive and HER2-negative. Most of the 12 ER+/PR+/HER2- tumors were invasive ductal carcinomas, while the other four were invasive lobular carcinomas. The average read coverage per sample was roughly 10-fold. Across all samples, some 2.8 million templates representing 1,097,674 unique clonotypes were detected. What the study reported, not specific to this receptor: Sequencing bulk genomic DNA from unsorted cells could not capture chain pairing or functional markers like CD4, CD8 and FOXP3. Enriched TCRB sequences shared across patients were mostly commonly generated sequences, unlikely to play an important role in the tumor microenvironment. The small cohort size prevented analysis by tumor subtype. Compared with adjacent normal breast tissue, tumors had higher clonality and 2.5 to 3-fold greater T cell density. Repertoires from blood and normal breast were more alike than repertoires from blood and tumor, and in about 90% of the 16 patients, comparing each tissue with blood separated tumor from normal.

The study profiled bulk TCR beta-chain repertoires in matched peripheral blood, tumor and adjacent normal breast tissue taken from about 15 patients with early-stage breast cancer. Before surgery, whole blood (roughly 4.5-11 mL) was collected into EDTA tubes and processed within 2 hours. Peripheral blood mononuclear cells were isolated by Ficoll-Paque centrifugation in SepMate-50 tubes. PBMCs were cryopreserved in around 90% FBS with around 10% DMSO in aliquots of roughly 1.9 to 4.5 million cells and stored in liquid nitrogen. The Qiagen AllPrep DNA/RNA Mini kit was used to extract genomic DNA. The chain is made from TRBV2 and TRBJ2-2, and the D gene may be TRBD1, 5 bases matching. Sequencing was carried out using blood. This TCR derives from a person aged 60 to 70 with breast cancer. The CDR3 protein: CASSVRANTGELFF. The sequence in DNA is TGTGCCAGCAGTGTCAGGGCCAACACCGGGGAGCTGTTTTTT.